This T cell receptor beta chain was recovered during a study of T cells in women clearing cervical HPV infection. Sequencing used immunoSEQ multiplex PCR; TCRdb keeps in-frame clones, though not all of them. This listing includes roughly 30,000 clones. About this clone itself: The read terminates 3 residues ahead of where the CDR3 ends, so the germline J gene completes it.

Trimming pared 5 bases from V and 7 bases from J, leaving 15 bases between. Germline CDR1 and CDR2: DFQATT and SNEGSKA (reference sequence). The CDR3 loop spans 13 amino acids. This clonotype originated in a woman aged 18-70 years with a cervical HPV16 infection that either progressed to CIN3+ or cleared (not recorded which). The chain links TRBV20-1 to TRBJ2-4, with D perhaps TRBD2 (6 bases). The specimen was blood buffy coat. This CDR3 is CSAPNGGGNIQYF. The CDR3 bases that were read are TGCAGTGCTCCTAATGGAGGAGGGAACATT.